Reported below is one T cell receptor beta chain. Its matching antigen is unknown. The entry originates in a study of monozygotic twins with inflammatory bowel disease. Study findings and constraints: Patients got different immunosuppressive treatments, which may have made their repertoires more variable.

From whole blood, total RNA was isolated without any sorting of T cells. TCRdb re-called the 5' RACE reads, yielding one record per CDR3 amino acid sequence without DNA. The repertoire table contains about 380,000 distinct CDR3 sequences. Germline CDR1 and CDR2: DFQATT and SNEGSKA (reference sequence). The CDR3 spans 16 residues. Sequencing was done on a sample of blood. V gene TRBV20-1 combines with J gene TRBJ1-5; the D call from TCRdb, TRBD1, cannot be confirmed without DNA. The sequence derives from a human donor with ulcerative colitis or Crohn's disease, or a healthy co-twin of an affected twin (not recorded which). This CDR3 is CSASRFDRARNQPQHF.